This T cell receptor beta chain was sequenced in a study of blood T cell repertoires in COVID-19. TCRdb keeps only in-frame clones here, not all; method: immunoSEQ multiplex PCR. The sample contains 200,000 to 250,000 clones, around 90% of which appear only once. CDR1 and CDR2 (germline): LNHNV, YYDKDF (reference sequence). V shed 1 base and J shed 0 bases, with 9 bases lying between them. The CDR3 extends over 15 amino acids. The material sequenced was peripheral blood. The clonotype comes from a man aged 60-69 years who had recovered from COVID-19. The chain recombines TRBV15 with TRBJ1-2, with D unclear. CDR3 sequence: CATSRVPQSNYGYTF. The CDR3 DNA sequence: TGTGCCACCAGCAGAGTTCCTCAGTCTAACTATGGCTACACCTTC.